This T cell receptor (beta chain) was documented in a study of T cell responses to AZD1222 COVID-19 vaccine. In this sample, this clone turned up a few times. Clones were read by immunoSEQ multiplex PCR, and TCRdb kept only the in-frame ones, dropping some. The sample shows around 70,000 clones, around 79% of them seen only once. The CDR3 is 14 residues long. Germline V gene lookup returns CDR1 SGHKS and CDR2 YYEKEE (reference sequence). Trimming took off 0 bases at V and 1 base at J, with 7 bases between the two ends. The TCR originated in an adult in good health. Sequencing was performed on peripheral blood, taken on day 0 of MenACWY control vaccination. J is TRBJ2-5 and V is TRBV5-5; maybe TRBD1 (5 bases). For the CDR3, the DNA is TGTGCCAGCAGCTTGGATGGGGCCCAAGAGACCCAGTACTTC. Translating gives CASSLDGAQETQYF.